This T cell receptor beta chain derives from a study of T cell responses to AZD1222 COVID-19 vaccine. The study pooled second doses at about 4 or about 12 weeks. Regarding this clone: Its antigen is not known.

Data came from immunoSEQ multiplex PCR; TCRdb stores just in-frame clones and leaves some out. Among approximately 150,000 clones listed, 75% to 90% were seen once. Study-wide results and caveats: Clonal diversity may have been underestimated, and the donors were mostly white British, with more females than males. Spike-specific TCR breadth and depth were elevated following two AZD1222 doses. Seropositive status at baseline applied to only six AZD1222 recipients.

Unmatched junction bases numbered 5, after V lost 4 bases and J lost 7 bases. The CDR3 has 14 residues. Germline CDR1 reads SGHDT; CDR2 reads YYEEEE. V gene TRBV5-6 combines with J gene TRBJ1-6; 7 bases line up with TRBD1. This TCR was sampled from an adult who received the AZD1222 COVID-19 vaccine. Source: peripheral blood, taken 28 days after the second AZD1222 dose. The CDR3 DNA is TGTGCCAGCAGCCAAGGGACAGTAAATTCACCCCTCCACTTT. This encodes CASSQGTVNSPLHF.